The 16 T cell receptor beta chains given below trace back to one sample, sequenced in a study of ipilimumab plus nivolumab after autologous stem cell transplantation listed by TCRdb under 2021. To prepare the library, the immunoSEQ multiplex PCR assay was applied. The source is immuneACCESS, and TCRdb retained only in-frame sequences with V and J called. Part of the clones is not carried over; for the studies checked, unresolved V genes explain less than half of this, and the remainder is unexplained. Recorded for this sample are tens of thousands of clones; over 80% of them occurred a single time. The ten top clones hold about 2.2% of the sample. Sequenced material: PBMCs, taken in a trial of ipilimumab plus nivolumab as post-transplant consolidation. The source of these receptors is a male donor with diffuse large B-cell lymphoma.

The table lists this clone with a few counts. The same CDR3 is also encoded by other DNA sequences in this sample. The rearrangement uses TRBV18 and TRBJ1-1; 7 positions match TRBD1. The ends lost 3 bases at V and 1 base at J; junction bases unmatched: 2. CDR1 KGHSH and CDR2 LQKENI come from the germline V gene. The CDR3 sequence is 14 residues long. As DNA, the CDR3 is TGTGCCAGCTCACCGAGGACAGGGAACACTGAAGCTTTCTTT. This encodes CASSPRTGNTEAFF.

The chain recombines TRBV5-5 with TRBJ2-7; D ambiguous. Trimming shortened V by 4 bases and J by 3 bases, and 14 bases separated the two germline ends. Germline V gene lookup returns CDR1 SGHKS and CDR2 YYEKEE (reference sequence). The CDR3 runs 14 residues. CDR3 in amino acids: CASSLGLRNYEQYF. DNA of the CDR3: TGTGCCAGCAGCCTCGGGCTCCGAAACTACGAGCAGTACTTC.

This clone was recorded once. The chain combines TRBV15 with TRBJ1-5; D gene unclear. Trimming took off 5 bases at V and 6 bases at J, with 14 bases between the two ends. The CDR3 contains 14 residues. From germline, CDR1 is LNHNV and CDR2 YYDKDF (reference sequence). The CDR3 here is CATSSGNRAQPQHF. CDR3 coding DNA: TGTGCCACCAGCTCTGGGAATCGGGCTCAGCCCCAGCATTTT.

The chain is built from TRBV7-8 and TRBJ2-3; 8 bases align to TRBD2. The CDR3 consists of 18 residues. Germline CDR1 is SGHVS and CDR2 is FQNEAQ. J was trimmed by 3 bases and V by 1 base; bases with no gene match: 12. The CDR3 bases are TGTGCCAGCAGCTTAGAATCCGGGTTGGCTAGCGGGACAGATACGCAGTATTTT. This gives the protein CASSLESGLASGTDTQYF.

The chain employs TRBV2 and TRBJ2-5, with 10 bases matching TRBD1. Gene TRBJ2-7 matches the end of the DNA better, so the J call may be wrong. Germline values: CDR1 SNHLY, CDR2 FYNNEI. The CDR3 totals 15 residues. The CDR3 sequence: CASSTQRTGGTEQYF. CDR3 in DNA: TGTGCCAGCAGCACTCAACGGACAGGGGGGACCGAGCAGTACTTC.

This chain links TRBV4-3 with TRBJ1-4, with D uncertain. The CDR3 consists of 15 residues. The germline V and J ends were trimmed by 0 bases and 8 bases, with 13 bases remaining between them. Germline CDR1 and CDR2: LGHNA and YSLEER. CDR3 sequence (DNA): TGCGCCAGCAGCCAAGAGGTTTGGGTCCGAGAAAAACTGTTTTTT. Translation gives CASSQEVWVREKLFF.

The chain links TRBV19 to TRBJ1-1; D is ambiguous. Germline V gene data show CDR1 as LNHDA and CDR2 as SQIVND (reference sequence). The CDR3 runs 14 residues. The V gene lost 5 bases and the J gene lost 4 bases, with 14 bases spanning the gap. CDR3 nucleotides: TGTGCCAGTAGTCGCGGCCTTCAAGCCACTGAAGCTTTCTTT. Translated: CASSRGLQATEAFF.

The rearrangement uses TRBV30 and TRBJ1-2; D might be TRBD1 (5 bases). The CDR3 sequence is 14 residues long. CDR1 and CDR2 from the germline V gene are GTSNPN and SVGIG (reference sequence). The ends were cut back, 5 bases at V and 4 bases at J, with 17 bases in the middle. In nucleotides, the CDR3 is TGTGCCTGGGGTCGCCCCGGGGGGATCTATGGCTACACCTTC. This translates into CAWGRPGGIYGYTF.

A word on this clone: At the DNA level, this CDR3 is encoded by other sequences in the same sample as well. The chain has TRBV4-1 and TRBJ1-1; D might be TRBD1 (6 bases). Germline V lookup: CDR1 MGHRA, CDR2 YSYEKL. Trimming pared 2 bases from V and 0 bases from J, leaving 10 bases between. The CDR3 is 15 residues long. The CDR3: CASSQRTAMNTEAFF. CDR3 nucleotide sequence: TGCGCCAGCAGCCAACGGACAGCCATGAACACTGAAGCTTTCTTT.

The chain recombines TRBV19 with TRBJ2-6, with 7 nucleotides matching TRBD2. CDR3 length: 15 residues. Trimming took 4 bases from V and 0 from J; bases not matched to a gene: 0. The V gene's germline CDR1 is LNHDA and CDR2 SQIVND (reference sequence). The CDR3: CASSTGGSGANVLTF. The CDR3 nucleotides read TGTGCCAGTAGTACGGGGGGCTCTGGGGCCAACGTCCTGACTTTC.

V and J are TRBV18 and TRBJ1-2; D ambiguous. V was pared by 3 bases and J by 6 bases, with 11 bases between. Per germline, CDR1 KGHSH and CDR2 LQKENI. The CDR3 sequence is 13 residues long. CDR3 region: CASSPRRADGYTF. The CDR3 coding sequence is TGTGCCAGCTCACCGCGGCGTGCAGATGGCTACACCTTC.

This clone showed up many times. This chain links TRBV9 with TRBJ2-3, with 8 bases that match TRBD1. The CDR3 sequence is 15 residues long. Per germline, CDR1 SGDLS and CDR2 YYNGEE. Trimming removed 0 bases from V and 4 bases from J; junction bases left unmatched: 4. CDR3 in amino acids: CASSVAGGVSDTQYF. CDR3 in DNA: TGTGCCAGCAGCGTAGCAGGGGGCGTATCAGATACGCAGTATTTT. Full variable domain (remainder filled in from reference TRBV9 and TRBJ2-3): DSGVTQTPKHLITATGQRVTLRCSPRSGDLSVYWYQQSLDQGLQFLIQYYNGEERAKGNILERFSAQQFPDLHSELNLSSLELGDSALYFCASSVAGGVSDTQYFGPGTRLTVL.

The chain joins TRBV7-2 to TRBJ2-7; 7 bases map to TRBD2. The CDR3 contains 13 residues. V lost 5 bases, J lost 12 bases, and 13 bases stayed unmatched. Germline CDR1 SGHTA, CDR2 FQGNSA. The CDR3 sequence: CASSGGGTARPYF. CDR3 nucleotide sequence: TGTGCCAGCAGCGGGGGGGGGACCGCCCGCCCGTACTTC. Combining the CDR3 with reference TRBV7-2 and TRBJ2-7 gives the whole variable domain GAGVSQSPSNKVTEKGKDVELRCDPISGHTALYWYRQSLGQGLEFLIYFQGNSAPDKSGLPSDRFSAERTGGSVSTLTIQRTQQEDSAVYLCASSGGGTARPYFGPGTRLTVT.

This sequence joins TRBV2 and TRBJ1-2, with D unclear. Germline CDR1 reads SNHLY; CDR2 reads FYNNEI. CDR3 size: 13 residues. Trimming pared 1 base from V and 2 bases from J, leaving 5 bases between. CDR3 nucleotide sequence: TGTGCCAGCAGTGAAGATGGGAACTATGGCTACACCTTC. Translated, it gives CASSEDGNYGYTF.

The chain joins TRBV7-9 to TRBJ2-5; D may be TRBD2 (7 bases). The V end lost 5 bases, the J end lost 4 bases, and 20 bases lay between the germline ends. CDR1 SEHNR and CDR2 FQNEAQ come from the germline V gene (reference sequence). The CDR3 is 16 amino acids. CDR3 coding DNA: TGTGCCAGCAGCCCCTCGGTGGGGGGGGCCGGAGAGACCCAGTACTTC. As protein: CASSPSVGGAGETQYF.

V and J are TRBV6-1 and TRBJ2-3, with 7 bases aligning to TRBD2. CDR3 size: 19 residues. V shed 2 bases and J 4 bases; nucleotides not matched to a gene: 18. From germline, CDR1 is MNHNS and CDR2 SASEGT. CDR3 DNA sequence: TGTGCCAGCAGTGAACCATACGGCGGGAGTGGAACGGTATCAGATACGCAGTATTTT. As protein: CASSEPYGGSGTVSDTQYF.